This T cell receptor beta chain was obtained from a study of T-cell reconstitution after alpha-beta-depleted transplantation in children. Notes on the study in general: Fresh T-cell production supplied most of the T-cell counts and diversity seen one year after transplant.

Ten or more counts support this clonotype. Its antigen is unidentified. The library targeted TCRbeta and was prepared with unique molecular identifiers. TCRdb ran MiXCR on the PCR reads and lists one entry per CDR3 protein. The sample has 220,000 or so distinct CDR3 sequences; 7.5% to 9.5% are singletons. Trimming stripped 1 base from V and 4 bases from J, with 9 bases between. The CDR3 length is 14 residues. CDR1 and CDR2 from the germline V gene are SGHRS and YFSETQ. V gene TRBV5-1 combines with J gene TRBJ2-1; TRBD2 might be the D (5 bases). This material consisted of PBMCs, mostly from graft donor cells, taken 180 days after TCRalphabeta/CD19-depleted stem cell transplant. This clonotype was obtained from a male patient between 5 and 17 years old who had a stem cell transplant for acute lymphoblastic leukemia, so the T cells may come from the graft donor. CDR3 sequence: CASSLRERYNEQFF. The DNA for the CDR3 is TGCGCCAGCAGCTTGAGGGAGAGATACAATGAGCAGTTCTTC.